One sample yielded the 21 T cell receptor beta chains listed below, sequenced in a study of T-cell memory formation after mild COVID-19 (dated by TCRdb to the early 2020s). Receptors were amplified or captured by 5' RACE. The run used an Illumina NovaSeq 6000. The public sequencing data were trimmed at Q25 with fastp and processed into clonotypes with MiXCR by TCRdb, which kept only in-frame beta chains. Every CDR3 protein is listed once, alongside the most common genes and DNA of its rows. Here the sample has approximately 250,000 distinct CDR3 sequences; around 17% occur a single time. Around 20% of the sample rests with the top ten. The sequencing input was PBMCs or a T cell subset sorted from them (not recorded which). These receptors were obtained from a man between 18 and 35 years old who had mild COVID-19 (a few samples of this study predate the infection). The sample titles of this study are shuffled in the database, so cell type and time point are left out; the donor was told from shared clones.

This CDR3 reads CASSPLGYQETQYF. The CDR3, as DNA: TGTGCCAGCAGTCCCCTCGGGTACCAAGAGACCCAGTACTTC. The chain links TRBV12-3 or TRBV12-4 to TRBJ2-5; D call uncertain. V gave up 5 bases and J gave up 0 bases, with 10 bases separating them. The CDR3 contains 14 residues.

The chain links TRBV7-6 to TRBJ2-7; weak D call: TRBD2 (5 bases). There are 12 residues in the CDR3. Between the trimmed V and J ends, which lost 4 bases and 6 bases, there was a span of 10 bases. The germline CDR1 and CDR2 sequences are SGHVS and FNYEAQ. CDR3 DNA: TGTGCCAGCAGCTCCGGAGGACGCGAGCAGTACTTC. Translation gives CASSSGGREQYF.

This clonotype was picked up many times. CDR3 nucleotide sequence: TGCGCCAGCAGCTTGGCGGACAGGTTTAGGTCCAGGCAGTTCTTC. Translated: CASSLADRFRSRQFF. The genes are TRBV5-1 and TRBJ2-1; 7 positions agree with TRBD1. Unmatched junction bases numbered 12, after V lost 0 bases and J lost 12 bases. CDR3 length: 15 residues. In germline, CDR1 is SGHRS, CDR2 YFSETQ.

The chain uses TRBV5-1 and TRBJ2-3; 9 nucleotides match TRBD2. The length of the CDR3 is 16 residues. Germline V gene data show CDR1 as SGHRS and CDR2 as YFSETQ. V was clipped by 1 base and J by 2 bases; unmatched bases: 5. The CDR3: CASSLLASGATDTQYF. In DNA form, the CDR3 reads TGCGCCAGCAGCTTGTTGGCTAGCGGGGCCACAGATACGCAGTATTTT.

V is TRBV6-5 and J is TRBJ1-1; no reliable D call. This CDR3 comprises 14 residues. CDR1 and CDR2 from the germline V gene are MNHEY and SVGAGI. Trimming took 2 bases from V and 1 from J, leaving 8 bases between them. CDR3 sequence: CASSYAQRNTEAFF. CDR3 DNA sequence: TGTGCCAGCAGTTACGCGCAGAGGAACACTGAAGCTTTCTTT.

This sequence joins TRBV11-2 and TRBJ2-1, with TRBD1 matching over 7 bases. There are 15 residues in the CDR3. CDR1 SGHAT and CDR2 FQNNGV come from the germline V gene. Unmatched junction bases numbered 6, after V lost 5 bases and J lost 2 bases. CDR3 nucleotides: TGTGCCAGCAGCCCCGTAGGGGGCCCCTACAATGAGCAGTTCTTC. It codes for CASSPVGGPYNEQFF.

This clonotype was seen a handful of times. J is TRBJ2-3 and V is TRBV9; the D gene could be TRBD1 or TRBD2 (7 bases each). CDR1 and CDR2 (germline): SGDLS, YYNGEE. V was clipped by 0 bases and J by 10 bases, with 21 bases between them. This CDR3 contains 16 residues. The CDR3 region is CASSVEGTIAGGAQYF. The CDR3 DNA follows: TGTGCCAGCAGCGTAGAAGGGACTATTGCAGGGGGGGCGCAGTATTTT.

This clonotype has more than one count but fewer than ten. The V and J genes are TRBV4-1 and TRBJ2-1; 9 bases align to TRBD1. V trimming: 0 bases; J trimming: 10 bases; junction bases outside the gene matches: 10. The CDR3 has 16 amino acids. Germline loops: CDR1 MGHRA, CDR2 YSYEKL. The CDR3 bases are TGCGCCAGCAGCCAAGATGTGGGACAGGGACGGCGGGAGCAGTTCTTC. Protein sequence: CASSQDVGQGRREQFF.

This chain joins TRBV5-1 and TRBJ2-7; 10 bases map to TRBD2. Germline CDR1 reads SGHRS; CDR2 reads YFSETQ. J gave up 6 bases and V 3 bases, and 3 bases lay outside the gene matches. This CDR3 region has 13 residues. CDR3 region: CASSSERGGEQYV. DNA for the CDR3: TGCGCCAGCAGCTCGGAGCGGGGGGGCGAGCAGTACGTC.

This chain joins TRBV7-2 and TRBJ2-5, with 8 bases identical to TRBD2. J was trimmed by 7 bases and V by 4 bases; bases with no gene match: 11. Germline values: CDR1 SGHTA, CDR2 FQGNSA. The CDR3 covers 15 residues. The CDR3 sequence: CASSSTGLARGTQYF. The CDR3, as DNA: TGTGCCAGCAGCTCGACCGGACTAGCCCGGGGGACCCAGTACTTC.

The chain joins TRBV28 to TRBJ1-5, with D hard to call. The CDR3 is 12 amino acids. The V gene's germline CDR1 is MDHEN and CDR2 SYDVKM. V gave up 5 bases and J gave up 6 bases, with 8 bases separating them. The chain's CDR3 is CASSHTIQPQHF. DNA of the CDR3: TGTGCCAGCAGTCATACCATTCAGCCCCAGCATTTT.

This clonotype was observed a handful of times. This chain links TRBV18 with TRBJ2-5, with TRBD1 matching over 9 bases. The V segment lost 3 bases and the J segment 4 bases; nucleotides outside the gene matches: 6. Germline lookup yields CDR1 KGHSH and CDR2 LQKENI. The CDR3 sequence is 15 residues long. CDR3 coding DNA: TGTGCCAGCTCACCCTGGACAGGGGCACTAGAGACCCAGTACTTC. Protein: CASSPWTGALETQYF. Full variable domain (remainder filled in from reference TRBV18 and TRBJ2-5): NAGVMQNPRHLVRRRGQEARLRCSPMKGHSHVYWYRQLPEEGLKFMVYLQKENIIDESGMPKERFSAEFPKEGPSILRIQQVVRGDSAAYFCASSPWTGALETQYFGPGTRLLVL.

This clonotype has more than one count but fewer than ten. The J gene is TRBJ1-4, the V gene TRBV6-6, with D maybe TRBD1 (5 bases). Per the germline V gene, CDR1 is MNHNY and CDR2 is SVGAGI (reference sequence). V was shortened by 5 bases and J by 11 bases, with 9 bases between the two germline ends. The CDR3 runs to 11 residues. CDR3 amino acids: CASSDQGKLFF. The CDR3 bases are TGTGCCAGCAGTGATCAGGGCAAACTGTTTTTT.

The rearrangement links TRBV12-5 to TRBJ2-3; 12 nucleotides align to TRBD1. Germline lookup yields CDR1 LGHNT and CDR2 FRNRAP. V trimming: 7 bases; J trimming: 6 bases; junction bases outside the gene matches: 11. The CDR3 runs to 16 residues. CDR3: CASVDTGTGGSDTQYF. The CDR3 nucleotides are TGTGCTAGTGTTGATACCGGGACAGGGGGCTCCGATACGCAGTATTTT.

The rearrangement links TRBV5-1 to TRBJ1-3; no clear D. The length of the CDR3 is 16 residues. The V gene lost 2 bases and the J gene lost 0 bases, with 12 bases spanning the gap. Germline V gives CDR1 SGHRS, CDR2 YFSETQ. The CDR3 loop is CASSFGHTRSGNTIYF. The CDR3 DNA reads TGCGCCAGCAGCTTCGGGCATACCCGCTCTGGAAACACCATATATTTT.

The chain joins TRBV4-3 to TRBJ1-2; no definite D call. The CDR3 has 16 amino acids. Per germline, CDR1 LGHNA and CDR2 YSLEER. V lost 0 bases and J lost 2, with 13 bases in between. Here the CDR3 DNA reads TGCGCCAGCAGCCAAGATTACAGCCCCCAGAACTATGGCTACACCTTC. Protein sequence: CASSQDYSPQNYGYTF.

V gene TRBV5-1 combines with J gene TRBJ2-5, with TRBD2 matching 13 bases. CDR3 size: 15 residues. Germline V gives CDR1 SGHRS, CDR2 YFSETQ. J was trimmed by 4 bases and V by 7 bases; bases with no gene match: 7. The CDR3: CASRLAGGIGETQYF. The CDR3 DNA sequence: TGCGCCAGCCGACTAGCGGGGGGTATCGGAGAGACCCAGTACTTC.

This sequence joins TRBV5-5 and TRBJ2-4, with a weak D call TRBD2 (7 bases). CDR1 is SGHKS, CDR2 YYEKEE, per germline (reference sequence). The CDR3 loop spans 15 amino acids. V lost 7 bases to trimming and J lost 6 bases, with 20 bases between them. The CDR3 DNA reads TGTGCCAGCGCGGCCCGGGGGGCGATCCCAAACATTCAGTACTTC. Its translation: CASAARGAIPNIQYF.

The table lists this clonotype with many counts. The V and J genes are TRBV20-1 and TRBJ2-7, with a tentative D call TRBD1 (6 bases). Germline V CDR1 and CDR2: DFQATT, SNEGSKA (reference sequence). V was clipped by 6 bases and J by 0 bases, with 12 bases between them. CDR3 length: 13 amino acids. CDR3 coding DNA: TGCAGTGCCGCCAAGGACAGCTCCTACGAGCAGTACGTC. It yields the protein CSAAKDSSYEQYV.

The genes are TRBV11-2 and TRBJ1-1, with D unclear. Germline-derived CDR1 and CDR2 are SGHAT and FQNNGV. CDR3 length equals 13 residues. The V end was cut by 5 bases, the J end by 1 base, with 8 bases between. The CDR3 region is CASSQIGNTEAFF. Written as DNA, the CDR3 is TGTGCCAGCAGCCAGATCGGGAACACTGAAGCTTTCTTT. Drawing the rest from reference TRBV11-2 and TRBJ1-1, the complete variable domain is EAGVAQSPRYKIIEKRQSVAFWCNPISGHATLYWYQQILGQGPKLLIQFQNNGVVDDSQLPKDRFSAERLKGVDSTLKIQPAKLEDSAVYLCASSQIGNTEAFFGQGTRLTVV.

V gene TRBV7-2 combines with J gene TRBJ2-2; TRBD1 or TRBD2 may be the D gene (5 bases each). CDR1 SGHTA and CDR2 FQGNSA come from the germline V gene. This CDR3 region has 15 residues. V dropped 1 base and J dropped 1 base, with 7 bases sitting between them. The CDR3 sequence is CASSLGGRNTGELFF. The CDR3 DNA reads TGTGCCAGCAGCTTAGGGGGGAGGAACACCGGGGAGCTGTTTTTT.